This T cell receptor beta chain was identified in a study of blood T cell repertoires in COVID-19. Study at large: Acute and convalescent COVID-19 samples came from the United States, Italy and Spain.

Clones were sequenced by immunoSEQ multiplex PCR, and TCRdb holds only the in-frame ones, with some missing. The sample has around 140,000 clones; 80% to 90% are singletons. This TCR came from a woman between 50 and 59 years old with acute or convalescent COVID-19. The specimen was peripheral blood.

CDR3 protein: CASSPQGAHLNTEAFF. CDR3 DNA: TGTGCCAGCTCACCACAGGGGGCGCACCTGAACACTGAAGCTTTCTTT. The V call is TRBV18, the J call TRBJ1-1, with 7 bases fitting TRBD1. After removal of 1 base from V and 0 bases from J, the junction contained 5 bases not matched to a gene. Germline CDR1 and CDR2: KGHSH and LQKENI. CDR3 length equals 16 residues.